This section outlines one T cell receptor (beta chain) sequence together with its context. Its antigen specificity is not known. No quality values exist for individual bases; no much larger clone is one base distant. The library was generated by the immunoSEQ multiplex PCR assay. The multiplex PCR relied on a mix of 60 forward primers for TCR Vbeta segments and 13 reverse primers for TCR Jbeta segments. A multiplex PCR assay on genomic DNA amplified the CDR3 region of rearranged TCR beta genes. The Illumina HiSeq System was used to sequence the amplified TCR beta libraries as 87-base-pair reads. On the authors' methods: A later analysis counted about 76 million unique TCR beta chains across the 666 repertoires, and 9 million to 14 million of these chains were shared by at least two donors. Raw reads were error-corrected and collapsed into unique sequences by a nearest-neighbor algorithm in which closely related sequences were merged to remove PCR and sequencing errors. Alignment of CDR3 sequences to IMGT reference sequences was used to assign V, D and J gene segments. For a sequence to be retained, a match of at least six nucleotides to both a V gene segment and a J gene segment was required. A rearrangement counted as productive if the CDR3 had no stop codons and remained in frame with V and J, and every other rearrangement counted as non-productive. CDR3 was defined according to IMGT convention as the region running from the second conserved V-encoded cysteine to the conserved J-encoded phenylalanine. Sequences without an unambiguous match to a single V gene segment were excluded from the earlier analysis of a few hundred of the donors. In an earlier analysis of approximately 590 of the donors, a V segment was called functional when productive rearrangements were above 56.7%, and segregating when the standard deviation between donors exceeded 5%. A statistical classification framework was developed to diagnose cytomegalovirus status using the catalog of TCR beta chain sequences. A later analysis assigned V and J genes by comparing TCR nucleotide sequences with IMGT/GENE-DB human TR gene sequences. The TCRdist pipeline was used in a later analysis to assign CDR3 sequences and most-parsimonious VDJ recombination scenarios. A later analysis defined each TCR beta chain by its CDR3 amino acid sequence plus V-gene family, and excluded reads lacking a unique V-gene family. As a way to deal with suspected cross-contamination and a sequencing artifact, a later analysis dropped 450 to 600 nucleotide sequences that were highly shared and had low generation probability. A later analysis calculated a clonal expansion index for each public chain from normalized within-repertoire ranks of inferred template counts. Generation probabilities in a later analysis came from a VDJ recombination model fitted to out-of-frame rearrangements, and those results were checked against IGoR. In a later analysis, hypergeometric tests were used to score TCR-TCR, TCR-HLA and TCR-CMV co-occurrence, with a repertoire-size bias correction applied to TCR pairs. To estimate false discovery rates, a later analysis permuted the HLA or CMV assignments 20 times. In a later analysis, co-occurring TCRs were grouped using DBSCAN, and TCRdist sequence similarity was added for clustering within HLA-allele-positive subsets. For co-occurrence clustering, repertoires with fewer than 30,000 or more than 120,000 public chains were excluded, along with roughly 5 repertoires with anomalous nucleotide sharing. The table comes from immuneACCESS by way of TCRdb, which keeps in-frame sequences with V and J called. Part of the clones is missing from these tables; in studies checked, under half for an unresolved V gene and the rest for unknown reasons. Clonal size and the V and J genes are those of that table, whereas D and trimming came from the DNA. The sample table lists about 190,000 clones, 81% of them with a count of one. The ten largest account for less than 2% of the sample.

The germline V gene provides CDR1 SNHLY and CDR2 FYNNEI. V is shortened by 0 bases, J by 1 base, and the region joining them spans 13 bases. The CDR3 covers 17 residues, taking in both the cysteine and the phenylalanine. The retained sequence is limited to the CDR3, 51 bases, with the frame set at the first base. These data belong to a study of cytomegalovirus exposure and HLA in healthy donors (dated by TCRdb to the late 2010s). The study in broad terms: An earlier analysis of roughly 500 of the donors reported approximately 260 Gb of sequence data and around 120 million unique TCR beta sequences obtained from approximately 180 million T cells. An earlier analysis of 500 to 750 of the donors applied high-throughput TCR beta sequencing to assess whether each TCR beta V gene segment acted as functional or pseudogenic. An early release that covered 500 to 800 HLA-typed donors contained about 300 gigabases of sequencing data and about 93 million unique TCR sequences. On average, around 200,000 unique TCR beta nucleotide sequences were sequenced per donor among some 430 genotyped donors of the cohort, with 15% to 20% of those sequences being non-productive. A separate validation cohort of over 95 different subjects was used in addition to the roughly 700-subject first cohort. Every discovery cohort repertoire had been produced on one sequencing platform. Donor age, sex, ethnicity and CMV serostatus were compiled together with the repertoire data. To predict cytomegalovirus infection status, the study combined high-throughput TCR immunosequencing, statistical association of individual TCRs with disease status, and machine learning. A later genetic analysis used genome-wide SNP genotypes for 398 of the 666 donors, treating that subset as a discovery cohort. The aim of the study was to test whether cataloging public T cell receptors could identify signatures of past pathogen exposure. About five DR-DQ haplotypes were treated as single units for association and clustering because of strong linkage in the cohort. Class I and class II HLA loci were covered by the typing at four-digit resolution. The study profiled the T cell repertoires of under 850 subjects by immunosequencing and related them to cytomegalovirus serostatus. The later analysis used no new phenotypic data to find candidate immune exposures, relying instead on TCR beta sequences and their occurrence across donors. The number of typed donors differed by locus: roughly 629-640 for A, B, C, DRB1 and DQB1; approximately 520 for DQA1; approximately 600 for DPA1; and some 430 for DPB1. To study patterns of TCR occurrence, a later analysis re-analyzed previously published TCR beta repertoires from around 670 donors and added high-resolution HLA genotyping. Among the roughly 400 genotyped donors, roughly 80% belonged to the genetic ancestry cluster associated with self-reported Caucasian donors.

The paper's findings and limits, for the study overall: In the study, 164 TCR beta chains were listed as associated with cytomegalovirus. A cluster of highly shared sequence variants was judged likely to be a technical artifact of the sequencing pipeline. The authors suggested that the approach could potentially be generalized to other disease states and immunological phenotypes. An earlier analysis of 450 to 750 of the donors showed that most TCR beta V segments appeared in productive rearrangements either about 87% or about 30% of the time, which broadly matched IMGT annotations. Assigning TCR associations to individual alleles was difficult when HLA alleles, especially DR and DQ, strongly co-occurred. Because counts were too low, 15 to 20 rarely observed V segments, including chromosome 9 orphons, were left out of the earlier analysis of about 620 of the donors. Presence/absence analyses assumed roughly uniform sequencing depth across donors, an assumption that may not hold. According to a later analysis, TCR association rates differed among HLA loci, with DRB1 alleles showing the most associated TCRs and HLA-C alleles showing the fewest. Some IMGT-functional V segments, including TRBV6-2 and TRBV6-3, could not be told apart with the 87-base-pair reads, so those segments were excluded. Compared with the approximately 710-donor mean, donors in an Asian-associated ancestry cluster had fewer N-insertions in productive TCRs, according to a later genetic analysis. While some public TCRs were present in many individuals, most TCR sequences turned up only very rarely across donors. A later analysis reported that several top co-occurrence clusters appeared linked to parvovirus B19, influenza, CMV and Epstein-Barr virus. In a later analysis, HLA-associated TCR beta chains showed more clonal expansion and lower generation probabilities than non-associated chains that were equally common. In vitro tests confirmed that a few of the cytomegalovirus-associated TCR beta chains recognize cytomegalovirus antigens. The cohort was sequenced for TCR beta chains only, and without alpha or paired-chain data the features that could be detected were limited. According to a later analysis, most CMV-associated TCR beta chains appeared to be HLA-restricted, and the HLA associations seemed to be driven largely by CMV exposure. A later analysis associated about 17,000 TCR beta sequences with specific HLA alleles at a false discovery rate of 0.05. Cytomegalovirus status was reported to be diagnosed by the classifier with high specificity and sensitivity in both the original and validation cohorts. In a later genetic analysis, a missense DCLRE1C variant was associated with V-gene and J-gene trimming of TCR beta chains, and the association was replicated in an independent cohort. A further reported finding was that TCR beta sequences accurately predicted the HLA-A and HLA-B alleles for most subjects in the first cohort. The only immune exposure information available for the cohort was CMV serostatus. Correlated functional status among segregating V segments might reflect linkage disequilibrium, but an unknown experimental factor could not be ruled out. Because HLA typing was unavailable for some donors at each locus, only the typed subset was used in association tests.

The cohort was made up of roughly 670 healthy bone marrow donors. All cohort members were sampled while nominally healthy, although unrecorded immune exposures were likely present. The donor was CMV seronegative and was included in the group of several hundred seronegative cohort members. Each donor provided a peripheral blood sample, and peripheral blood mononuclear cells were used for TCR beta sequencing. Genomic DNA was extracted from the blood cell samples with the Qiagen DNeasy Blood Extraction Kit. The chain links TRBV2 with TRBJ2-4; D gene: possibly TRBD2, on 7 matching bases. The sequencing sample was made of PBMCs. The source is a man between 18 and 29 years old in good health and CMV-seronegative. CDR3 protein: CASSEAEGGPAKNIQYF. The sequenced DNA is TGTGCCAGCAGTGAAGCGGAGGGGGGGCCCGCCAAAAACATTCAGTACTTC. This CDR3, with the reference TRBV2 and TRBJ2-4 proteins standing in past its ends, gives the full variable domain EPEVTQTPSHQVTQMGQEVILRCVPISNHLYFYWYRQILGQKVEFLVSFYNNEISEKSEIFDDQFSVERPDGSNFTLKIRSTKLEDSAMYFCASSEAEGGPAKNIQYFGAGTRLSVL.